This T cell receptor beta chain was identified in a study of blood T cells in healthy people across ages. Findings and limits, study-wide: Long-lived and aged donors differed, with more naive CD4+ cells and higher diversity in the long-lived.

The second PCR ran about 6 to 12 cycles with a sample-barcoded 5' primer and J-beta primers. Each of the samples gave a minimum of 2.5 million paired-end reads that contained CDR3. TCRdb reanalysed the 5' RACE reads using MiXCR and keeps one entry per CDR3 protein. In the table there are 1.5 million to 2 million distinct CDR3 sequences, 39% of which are singletons. This clonotype was observed a handful of times. Its antigen is as yet unknown. The CDR3 runs to 14 residues. V was cut by 2 bases and J by 8 bases, with 17 bases left in between. Germline V lookup: CDR1 SQVTM, CDR2 ANQGSEA. Each sample used at least 6 million PBMCs.

The V call is TRBV29-1, the J call TRBJ2-3; possibly TRBD2 for D (6 bases). The receptor was derived from a human donor in good health. The specimen sequenced was blood. The CDR3 sequence: CSVERLAAVVTQYF. The DNA of the CDR3 is TGCAGCGTTGAAAGGTTAGCGGCAGTAGTTACGCAGTATTTT.